Below, 32 T cell receptor beta chains from the same sample are listed, as sequenced in a study of cytomegalovirus exposure and HLA in healthy donors. Amplification used 60 Vbeta primers and 13 Jbeta primers. TCRdb's copy holds only in-frame clones and misses some; the assay was immunoSEQ multiplex PCR. The sample includes roughly 170,000 clones, 65% to 90% of them seen just once. The specimen sequenced was PBMCs. The receptors derive from a girl aged 2-10 years in good health and CMV-seropositive.

V gene TRBV5-1 combines with J gene TRBJ1-1; the D is unclear. There are 19 residues in the CDR3. The V and J ends lost 1 base and 10 bases respectively, with 32 bases between them. Germline V gene data show CDR1 as SGHRS and CDR2 as YFSETQ. In nucleotides, the CDR3 is TGCGCCAGCAGCTTGATTACCCCCGTCACAGCCTTTAAGCCGAATAGAGCTTTCTTT. This encodes CASSLITPVTAFKPNRAFF.

The chain couples TRBV29-1 to TRBJ1-2; tentatively, D is TRBD1 (6 bases). Trimming pared 5 bases from V and 4 bases from J, leaving 20 bases between. CDR3 length: 15 residues. Per the germline V gene, CDR1 is SQVTM and CDR2 is ANQGSEA. The CDR3 nucleotides read TGCAGCGTTCACAGTTCTGACAGGTCCTCCTATGGCTACACCTTC. The encoded protein is CSVHSSDRSSYGYTF.

V usage is TRBV28 and J usage is TRBJ1-2, with D hard to call. The germline V gene encodes CDR1 MDHEN and CDR2 SYDVKM. CDR3 length equals 13 residues. V lost 4 bases and J lost 1, with 7 bases in between. The CDR3 DNA follows: TGTGCCAGCAGTTCCGTCGGTAACTATGGCTACACCTTC. Its protein is CASSSVGNYGYTF.

J is TRBJ1-1 and V is TRBV20-1; perhaps TRBD1 as D (5 bases). The germline V gene encodes CDR1 DFQATT and CDR2 SNEGSKA (reference sequence). The CDR3 is 11 amino acids. Trimming shortened V by 5 bases and J by 4 bases, and 8 bases separated the two germline ends. The CDR3 loop reads CSAVRGTEAFF. The DNA of the CDR3 is TGCAGTGCTGTAAGGGGCACTGAAGCTTTCTTT.

The chain is built from TRBV9 and TRBJ2-7, with a tentative D call TRBD2 (6 bases). This CDR3 region has 15 residues. CDR1 is SGDLS and CDR2 is YYNGEE in the germline V gene. The ends were cut back, 0 bases at V and 2 bases at J, with 12 bases in the middle. The chain's CDR3 is CASSVGSGPTYEQYF. CDR3 coding DNA: TGTGCCAGCAGCGTAGGAAGCGGGCCGACCTACGAGCAGTACTTC. Full variable domain (remainder filled in from reference TRBV9 and TRBJ2-7): DSGVTQTPKHLITATGQRVTLRCSPRSGDLSVYWYQQSLDQGLQFLIQYYNGEERAKGNILERFSAQQFPDLHSELNLSSLELGDSALYFCASSVGSGPTYEQYFGPGTRLTVT.

The rearrangement uses TRBV30 and TRBJ2-5; tentatively, D is TRBD1 (6 bases). Trimming took 3 bases from V and 6 from J, leaving 8 bases between them. The CDR3 length is 11 residues. The germline V gene has CDR1 GTSNPN and CDR2 SVGIG (reference sequence). The CDR3, as DNA: TGTGCCTGGAGCGGACAGAAGACCCAGTACTTC. It is translated as CAWSGQKTQYF.

The rearrangement links TRBV7-2 to TRBJ2-3, with 8 bases aligning to TRBD1. V lost 5 bases, J lost 2 bases, and 9 bases stayed unmatched. CDR1 and CDR2 from the germline V gene are SGHTA and FQGNSA. The CDR3 runs to 16 residues. CDR3 DNA sequence: TGTGCCAGCAGCCAACTACAGGGGGTTTTCACAGATACGCAGTATTTT. It is translated as CASSQLQGVFTDTQYF.

Only a few counts were recorded for this clone. The chain combines TRBV5-1 with TRBJ2-1; 9 bases agree with TRBD2. Germline V CDR1 and CDR2: SGHRS, YFSETQ. With V trimmed by 0 bases and J by 10 bases, 5 bases remained unmatched. The length of the CDR3 is 14 residues. The CDR3 spells CASSLDPSGTEQFF. Written as DNA, the CDR3 is TGCGCCAGCAGCTTGGACCCTAGCGGGACCGAGCAGTTCTTC.

The chain links TRBV10-1 to TRBJ2-1; TRBD1 matches at 7 bases. After removal of 4 bases from V and 12 bases from J, the junction contained 12 bases not matched to a gene. Germline-derived CDR1 and CDR2 are WNHNN and SYGVQD (reference sequence). This CDR3 is built from 14 residues. The CDR3: CASSGGDREFGQFF. In nucleotides, the CDR3 is TGCGCCAGCAGTGGGGGCGACAGGGAGTTTGGGCAGTTCTTC.

CDR3 bases: TGTGCCAGCAGTGAAGCAGGGGGCTTGCGTGGCTACACCTTC. Amino acids: CASSEAGGLRGYTF. The genes are TRBV6-1 and TRBJ1-2, with 7 bases lining up with TRBD1. The CDR3 sequence is 14 residues long. V was pared by 0 bases and J by 7 bases, with 5 bases of the junction left unmatched. From germline, CDR1 is MNHNS and CDR2 SASEGT.

This clone was observed a few times. This chain uses TRBV2 with TRBJ1-1; D possibly corresponds to TRBD1 (6 bases). The V end lost 3 bases, the J end lost 3 bases, and 11 bases lay between the germline ends. The germline V gene has CDR1 SNHLY and CDR2 FYNNEI. This CDR3 region has 14 residues. This CDR3 reads CASSEVQGYTEAFF. The CDR3 DNA sequence: TGTGCCAGCAGTGAGGTACAGGGCTACACTGAAGCTTTCTTT.

This clone came up a few times. The chain employs TRBV5-1 and TRBJ1-1; 7 bases fit TRBD1. This CDR3 comprises 14 residues. V lost 4 bases, J lost 5 bases, and 8 bases stayed unmatched. Germline V gives CDR1 SGHRS, CDR2 YFSETQ. The CDR3 nucleotides read TGCGCCAGCAGCCCTACAGGGGAAAGGACTGAAGCTTTCTTT. Translated: CASSPTGERTEAFF.

V gene TRBV27 combines with J gene TRBJ1-1; D perhaps matches TRBD1 (6 bases). This CDR3 has 19 amino acids. The germline V and J ends were trimmed by 1 base and 1 base, with 22 bases remaining between them. The germline V gene has CDR1 MNHEY and CDR2 SMNVEV (reference sequence). CDR3 sequence (DNA): TGTGCCAGCAGTTTATTCGCGGTTGGGGGCGGGCGGCAGAACACTGAAGCTTTCTTT. Protein product: CASSLFAVGGGRQNTEAFF.

The chain joins TRBV21-1 to TRBJ2-1; the tabulated D call, TRBD1, remains unverified against the DNA. TRBV21-1 is classified as a pseudogene. The CDR3 totals 17 residues. The CDR3 coding sequence is TGTGCCAGCAGCAAAATCGGCGGGACAGGGGGCTACAATGAGCAGTTCTTC. It translates to CASSKIGGTGGYNEQFF.

The chain combines TRBV30 with TRBJ1-5; no firm D call. Trimming pared 5 bases from V and 1 base from J, leaving 9 bases between. CDR1 is GTSNPN, CDR2 SVGIG, per germline (reference sequence). CDR3 length: 13 residues. CDR3 nucleotide sequence: TGTGCCTGGGGAGACTCGAGCAATCAGCCCCAGCATTTT. It translates to CAWGDSSNQPQHF.

The chain couples TRBV5-4 to TRBJ1-3; D perhaps matches TRBD1 (6 bases). This CDR3 contains 13 residues. V lost 4 bases and J lost 9, with 14 bases in between. Germline assignment: CDR1 SGHNT and CDR2 YYREEE (reference sequence). The CDR3, as DNA: TGTGCCAGCAGCAAGGGGGATAAGGGCACCATATATTTT. As protein: CASSKGDKGTIYF.

J is TRBJ2-4 and V is TRBV10-1, with D hard to call. The germline V gene encodes CDR1 WNHNN and CDR2 SYGVQD (reference sequence). There are 15 residues in the CDR3. V was shortened by 5 bases and J by 0 bases, with 11 bases between the two germline ends. DNA of the CDR3: TGCGCCAGCAGTTTCAGACTCCCAGCCAAAAACATTCAGTACTTC. Translating it yields CASSFRLPAKNIQYF.

The CDR3 sequence is CASSDPGTARLPYTF. The CDR3 DNA sequence: TGTGCCAGCAGCGACCCCGGGACAGCTAGGCTTCCCTACACCTTC. This chain links TRBV6-1 with TRBJ1-2; 7 bases match TRBD1. Germline CDR1 MNHNS, CDR2 SASEGT. V dropped 6 bases and J dropped 10; count of bases not matched to a gene: 17. The CDR3 is made up of 15 amino acids.

The chain recombines TRBV10-3 with TRBJ1-1, with D unclear. V lost 4 bases and J 1 base, leaving 10 bases between the germline ends. CDR1 ENHRY and CDR2 SYGVKD come from the germline V gene. The CDR3 length is 14 residues. CDR3 in amino acids: CAISGAPENTEAFF. CDR3 coding DNA: TGTGCCATCAGTGGGGCCCCGGAGAACACTGAAGCTTTCTTT.

The DNA for the CDR3 is TGTGCCAGCAGCACAGGGGCCTACGAGCAGTACTTC. This encodes CASSTGAYEQYF. The chain employs TRBV13 and TRBJ2-7, with 7 bases identical to TRBD1. Trimming cost V 5 bases and J 2 bases; bases outside gene matches: 0. CDR1 and CDR2 from the germline V gene are PRHDT and FYEKMQ (reference sequence). The CDR3 loop spans 12 amino acids. Filled out from reference TRBV13 and TRBJ2-7, the complete variable domain reads AAGVIQSPRHLIKEKRETATLKCYPIPRHDTVYWYQQGPGQDPQFLISFYEKMQSDKGSIPDRFSAQQFSDYHSELNMSSLELGDSALYFCASSTGAYEQYFGPGTRLTVT.

V gene TRBV13 combines with J gene TRBJ2-7, with 11 bases aligning to TRBD2. Germline CDR1 reads PRHDT; CDR2 reads FYEKMQ (reference sequence). This CDR3 contains 17 residues. Trimming removed 0 bases from V and 5 bases from J; junction bases left unmatched: 9. The CDR3 DNA is TGTGCCAGCAGCTTAGGGTCTAGCGGGGGGAAAGGAGACGAGCAGTACTTC. This sequence encodes CASSLGSSGGKGDEQYF. The entire variable domain, with the rest obtained from reference TRBV13 and TRBJ2-7, is as follows: AAGVIQSPRHLIKEKRETATLKCYPIPRHDTVYWYQQGPGQDPQFLISFYEKMQSDKGSIPDRFSAQQFSDYHSELNMSSLELGDSALYFCASSLGSSGGKGDEQYFGPGTRLTVT.

This chain joins TRBV2 and TRBJ1-6; D unresolved. The CDR3 is 15 residues long. V lost 5 bases and J lost 3, with 11 bases in between. Germline CDR1 reads SNHLY; CDR2 reads FYNNEI. The CDR3 sequence is CASSLASGYNSPLHF. In nucleotides, the CDR3 is TGTGCCAGCAGTTTGGCATCGGGCTATAATTCACCCCTCCACTTT.

This rearrangement joins TRBV19 to TRBJ2-7; a weak D match, TRBD2 (5 bases). Germline V CDR1 and CDR2: LNHDA, SQIVND (reference sequence). This CDR3 comprises 14 residues. Trimming removed 4 bases from V and 3 bases from J, with 13 bases in between. The CDR3 DNA reads as TGTGCCAGTAGTAATCGGCAGACTAACTACGAGCAGTACTTC. Protein product: CASSNRQTNYEQYF. Complete variable domain (other parts from reference TRBV19 and TRBJ2-7): DGGITQSPKYLFRKEGQNVTLSCEQNLNHDAMYWYRQDPGQGLRLIYYSQIVNDFQKGDIAEGYSVSREKKESFPLTVTSAQKNPTAFYLCASSNRQTNYEQYFGPGTRLTVT.

V is TRBV2 and J is TRBJ2-3, with a possible D match to TRBD2 (6 bases). CDR1 is SNHLY and CDR2 is FYNNEI in the germline V gene. This CDR3 spans 13 amino acids. V lost 7 bases and J 2 bases, leaving 10 bases between the germline ends. In nucleotides, the CDR3 is TGTGCCAGCATTCGGGGGTACACAGATACGCAGTATTTT. Amino acids: CASIRGYTDTQYF.

The chain couples TRBV6-6 to TRBJ1-2; TRBD1 matches 7 bases. From germline, CDR1 is MNHNY and CDR2 SVGAGI (reference sequence). The V segment lost 7 bases and the J segment 6 bases; nucleotides outside the gene matches: 8. This CDR3 has 13 amino acids. The CDR3 loop reads CASTDQTGHGYTF. CDR3 coding DNA: TGTGCCAGCACTGATCAGACAGGGCATGGCTACACCTTC.

The chain recombines TRBV30 with TRBJ2-7; TRBD2 might be the D (5 bases). Trimming pared 2 bases from V and 7 bases from J, leaving 21 bases between. Germline V gives CDR1 GTSNPN, CDR2 SVGIG (reference sequence). The CDR3 is made up of 15 amino acids. CDR3 sequence: CAWSPPGLIPLEQYF. The CDR3 DNA sequence: TGTGCCTGGAGTCCTCCGGGATTAATCCCCCTTGAGCAGTACTTC.

The rearrangement uses TRBV7-9 and TRBJ2-7, with D possibly matching TRBD2 (5 bases). The V and J ends lost 1 base and 7 bases respectively, with 8 bases between them. Germline CDR1 and CDR2: SEHNR and FQNEAQ (reference sequence). This CDR3 contains 12 residues. CDR3 region: CASSLGEKEQYF. The CDR3 DNA reads as TGTGCCAGCAGCTTAGGGGAGAAAGAGCAGTACTTC.

V gene TRBV4-2 combines with J gene TRBJ2-3, with TRBD1 identical over 9 bases. Germline V gene sequence: CDR1 LGHNA, CDR2 YNFKEQ. The CDR3 consists of 17 residues. V was clipped by 3 bases and J by 1 base; unmatched bases: 8. The DNA for the CDR3 is TGTGCCAGCAGCCAGGGACAGGGTGGGTCTGGCACAGATACGCAGTATTTT. Translation: CASSQGQGGSGTDTQYF.

CDR3 in amino acids: CASSEESSGNTIYF. The CDR3, as DNA: TGTGCCAGCAGTGAAGAGAGCTCTGGAAACACCATATATTTT. This rearrangement joins TRBV28 to TRBJ1-3; D remains ambiguous. Looked up from germline, CDR1 is MDHEN and CDR2 is SYDVKM. The CDR3 loop spans 14 amino acids. V lost 5 bases and J 0 bases, leaving 8 bases between the germline ends.

The chain is built from TRBV6-1 and TRBJ1-1, with D possibly being TRBD1 (6 bases). The germline V gene encodes CDR1 MNHNS and CDR2 SASEGT. The CDR3 sequence is 15 residues long. V lost 4 bases to trimming and J lost 4 bases, with 16 bases between them. CDR3 region: CASSALQGASTEAFF. The CDR3 DNA reads TGTGCCAGCAGTGCTCTACAGGGAGCGAGCACTGAAGCTTTCTTT.

This chain connects TRBV6-5 to TRBJ1-2; 9 nucleotides line up with TRBD1. CDR1 is MNHEY and CDR2 is SVGAGI in the germline V gene. The CDR3 is 15 amino acids. Germline trimming cut 7 bases from V and 4 bases from J; bases unmatched to any gene: 10. CDR3 DNA sequence: TGTGCCAGCAAAATTCCGGGACAGGGAAGCTATGGCTACACCTTC. Translation gives CASKIPGQGSYGYTF.

The chain joins TRBV27 to TRBJ2-5; D gene unclear. This CDR3 has 13 residues. Looked up from germline, CDR1 is MNHEY and CDR2 is SMNVEV (reference sequence). Trimming removed 3 bases at V and 0 bases at J, with 5 bases between. CDR3 amino acids: CASSLSYQETQYF. DNA of the CDR3: TGTGCCAGCAGTTTGAGTTACCAAGAGACCCAGTACTTC.